These 26 T cell receptor beta chains were sequenced from one sample in a study of T cells after posttransplantation cyclophosphamide. Sequenced by immunoSEQ multiplex PCR; TCRdb stores in-frame clones only, minus some. The sample was found to contain over 45,000 clones, and every one recurs. The sample consisted of PBMCs. Every receptor here comes from a man aged 35-49 years in good health, CMV-negative, and a related stem cell transplant donor.

This clone came up many times. The V call is TRBV7-9, the J call TRBJ2-1; a possible D gene is TRBD1 (7 bases). V was trimmed by 5 bases and J by 7 bases, leaving 18 bases between them. The CDR3 spans 15 residues. Per germline, CDR1 SEHNR and CDR2 FQNEAQ (reference sequence). CDR3 sequence: CASSPREAGGNEQFF. The CDR3 DNA sequence: TGTGCCAGCAGCCCCCGAGAGGCAGGGGGGAATGAGCAGTTCTTC.

The table lists this clone with many counts. The rearrangement joins TRBV9 to TRBJ2-6; unclear D gene. V was shortened by 0 bases and J by 4 bases, with 11 bases between the two germline ends. In germline, CDR1 is SGDLS, CDR2 YYNGEE. This CDR3 has 16 amino acids. The CDR3 coding sequence is TGTGCCAGCAGCGTAGCACCAGAGGCCGGGGCCAACGTCCTGACTTTC. It is translated as CASSVAPEAGANVLTF. The full variable domain, rest sourced from reference TRBV9 and TRBJ2-6, is DSGVTQTPKHLITATGQRVTLRCSPRSGDLSVYWYQQSLDQGLQFLIQYYNGEERAKGNILERFSAQQFPDLHSELNLSSLELGDSALYFCASSVAPEAGANVLTFGAGSRLTVL.

This clone was found many times. The chain joins TRBV5-4 to TRBJ2-5, with 9 bases lining up with TRBD2. This CDR3 comprises 13 residues. V was pared by 0 bases and J by 8 bases, with 2 bases of the junction left unmatched. In germline, CDR1 is SGHNT, CDR2 YYREEE (reference sequence). The CDR3 loop reads CASSLETSGTQYF. The CDR3, as DNA: TGTGCCAGCAGCTTGGAGACTAGCGGAACCCAGTACTTC.

In this sample, this clone turned up many times. The chain links TRBV29-1 to TRBJ2-1; 13 bases agree with TRBD2. Germline lookup yields CDR1 SQVTM and CDR2 ANQGSEA. The CDR3 is 15 residues long. V trimming: 4 bases; J trimming: 4 bases; junction bases outside the gene matches: 4. CDR3 residues: CSVAGLAGSYNEQFF. For the CDR3, the DNA is TGCAGCGTTGCGGGACTAGCGGGATCGTACAATGAGCAGTTCTTC.

This clone was counted at least ten times. V usage is TRBV27 and J usage is TRBJ2-3; D may be TRBD1 (5 bases). The CDR3 is made up of 15 amino acids. V was trimmed by 2 bases and J by 0 bases, leaving 9 bases between them. Germline-derived CDR1 and CDR2 are MNHEY and SMNVEV (reference sequence). The CDR3 region is CASSLGAISTDTQYF. The CDR3 DNA is TGTGCCAGCAGTTTAGGGGCAATTAGCACAGATACGCAGTATTTT.

This clone was seen at least ten times. The rearrangement uses TRBV7-9 and TRBJ2-7; 8 bases are a match to TRBD1. Germline-derived CDR1 and CDR2 are SEHNR and FQNEAQ (reference sequence). The V segment lost 6 bases and the J segment 6 bases; nucleotides outside the gene matches: 7. There are 13 residues in the CDR3. The CDR3 DNA reads TGTGCCAGCAGAGAAGACAGGGGAGGCGAGCAGTACTTC. Translating it yields CASREDRGGEQYF.

There are many counts of this clone. V gene TRBV10-3 combines with J gene TRBJ2-1, with 9 bases that match TRBD2. The V and J ends lost 2 bases and 6 bases, in that order; junction bases with no gene match: 8. Germline loops: CDR1 ENHRY, CDR2 SYGVKD. This CDR3 comprises 16 residues. CDR3 residues: CAISEIAGARSNEQFF. CDR3 DNA sequence: TGTGCCATCAGTGAGATAGCGGGAGCGAGATCCAATGAGCAGTTCTTC.

In this sample, this clone turned up many times. The rearrangement joins TRBV9 to TRBJ2-5; a weak D match, TRBD2 (6 bases). This CDR3 comprises 15 residues. V lost 3 bases, J lost 5 bases, and 17 bases lay in between. Germline values: CDR1 SGDLS, CDR2 YYNGEE. The CDR3 loop is CASSAGVGTWETQYF. CDR3 nucleotides: TGTGCCAGCAGCGCGGGGGTGGGGACTTGGGAGACCCAGTACTTC.

This clone was counted many times. The V gene is TRBV7-2, the J gene TRBJ1-2; tentatively, D is TRBD1 (5 bases). This CDR3 has 13 residues. Germline V lookup: CDR1 SGHTA, CDR2 FQGNSA. V was pared by 5 bases and J by 6 bases, with 13 bases between. The CDR3, as DNA: TGTGCCAGCAGCCAGGGTCCTGCAGATGGCTACACCTTC. It codes for CASSQGPADGYTF. The whole variable domain, remainder taken from reference TRBV7-2 and TRBJ1-2, is GAGVSQSPSNKVTEKGKDVELRCDPISGHTALYWYRQSLGQGLEFLIYFQGNSAPDKSGLPSDRFSAERTGGSVSTLTIQRTQQEDSAVYLCASSQGPADGYTFGSGTRLTVV.

This clone was counted at least ten times. The chain carries TRBV5-4 and TRBJ2-3; TRBD2 aligns across 12 bases. CDR1 is SGHNT, CDR2 YYREEE, per germline (reference sequence). This CDR3 has 17 residues. The V segment lost 2 bases and the J segment 3 bases; nucleotides outside the gene matches: 7. Here the CDR3 DNA reads TGTGCCAGCAGCTTTCTAGCGGGAGGGCCAGGAACAGATACGCAGTATTTT. Translated: CASSFLAGGPGTDTQYF. The entire variable domain, with the rest obtained from reference TRBV5-4 and TRBJ2-3, is as follows: ETGVTQSPTHLIKTRGQQVTLRCSSQSGHNTVSWYQQALGQGPQFIFQYYREEENGRGNFPPRFSGLQFPNYSSELNVNALELDDSALYLCASSFLAGGPGTDTQYFGPGTRLTVL.

This clone was seen at least ten times. The CDR3 region is CASSQGLAGDNEQFF. CDR3 coding DNA: TGTGCCAGCAGCCAGGGACTAGCGGGAGACAATGAGCAGTTCTTC. This chain uses TRBV7-9 with TRBJ2-1; 14 bases align to TRBD2. Germline assignment: CDR1 SEHNR and CDR2 FQNEAQ (reference sequence). V trimming: 5 bases; J trimming: 5 bases; junction bases outside the gene matches: 2. CDR3 size: 15 residues.

In this sample, this clone turned up many times. CDR3 loop: CASSHRLDRGHEKLFF. The CDR3 bases are TGCGCCAGCAGCCACCGTTTAGACAGGGGGCATGAAAAACTGTTTTTT. V usage is TRBV4-1 and J usage is TRBJ1-4, with 10 bases aligning to TRBD1. Germline CDR1 reads MGHRA; CDR2 reads YSYEKL. V was clipped by 3 bases and J by 6 bases; unmatched bases: 7. CDR3 length: 16 residues.

The sample holds many counts of this clone. The chain combines TRBV6-4 with TRBJ2-3; D remains unclear. V was pared by 3 bases and J by 2 bases, with 9 bases between. CDR3 length: 14 amino acids. Germline V gene data show CDR1 as MRHNA and CDR2 as SNTAGT. CDR3 residues: CASSEWPYTDTQYF. The CDR3 DNA sequence: TGTGCCAGCAGTGAATGGCCATACACAGATACGCAGTATTTT.

Ten or more counts support this clone. This chain links TRBV5-8 with TRBJ2-1; 7 bases align to TRBD1. Germline assignment: CDR1 SGHTS and CDR2 YDEGEE. The CDR3 extends over 14 amino acids. Trimming removed 9 bases from V and 6 bases from J; junction bases left unmatched: 12. The CDR3 nucleotides read TGTGCCAACCCTTCCGGGACAGTACTCAATGAGCAGTTCTTC. It codes for CANPSGTVLNEQFF.

This clone has ten or more counts. The gene calls are TRBV11-2 and TRBJ1-1, with 10 positions matching TRBD1. Looked up from germline, CDR1 is SGHAT and CDR2 is FQNNGV. CDR3 size: 17 residues. The V segment lost 4 bases and the J segment 0 bases; nucleotides outside the gene matches: 8. The CDR3: CASSSAGTGDLNTEAFF. In nucleotides, the CDR3 is TGTGCCAGCAGCTCCGCCGGGACAGGGGACCTGAACACTGAAGCTTTCTTT.

The V gene is TRBV6-6, the J gene TRBJ2-5; D ambiguous. The V gene lost 6 bases and the J gene lost 5 bases, with 10 bases spanning the gap. The CDR3 loop spans 12 amino acids. From germline, CDR1 is MNHNY and CDR2 SVGAGI (reference sequence). CDR3 loop: CASRVGEETQYF. CDR3 DNA: TGTGCCAGCAGGGTTGGAGAGGAGACCCAGTACTTC.

This clone has only a few counts. The CDR3: CASSYSWNTEAFF. CDR3 nucleotide sequence: TGTGCCAGCAGTTACTCCTGGAACACTGAAGCTTTCTTT. This rearrangement joins TRBV6-6 to TRBJ1-1; D uncertain. With 0 bases removed from V and 1 base from J, the gap between germline ends came to 3 bases. CDR3 length: 13 amino acids. Germline CDR1 and CDR2: MNHNY and SVGAGI (reference sequence).

This clone was counted only a few times. The chain combines TRBV6-6 with TRBJ1-1; D is perhaps TRBD1 (5 bases). The CDR3 is 14 residues long. Looked up from germline, CDR1 is MNHNY and CDR2 is SVGAGI (reference sequence). The V end lost 0 bases, the J end lost 1 base, and 6 bases lay between the germline ends. The CDR3: CASSYSRGNTEAFF. For the CDR3, the DNA is TGTGCCAGCAGTTACTCTAGGGGGAACACTGAAGCTTTCTTT.

The V and J genes are TRBV27 and TRBJ2-5; TRBD2 matches at 8 bases. Germline CDR1 MNHEY, CDR2 SMNVEV (reference sequence). V lost 5 bases, J lost 4 bases, and 15 bases stayed unmatched. This CDR3 spans 17 amino acids. The CDR3 spells CASSRLGAGAQGETQYF. The CDR3 DNA sequence: TGTGCCAGCAGTCGCCTCGGAGCGGGAGCCCAAGGAGAGACCCAGTACTTC.

This clone was counted at least ten times. The rearrangement links TRBV6-6 to TRBJ2-3; TRBD2 might be the D (6 bases). CDR1 is MNHNY, CDR2 SVGAGI, per germline (reference sequence). This CDR3 is 16 amino acids long. V lost 0 bases to trimming and J lost 4 bases, with 14 bases between them. The CDR3 sequence: CASSYSGGRPSDTQYF. The CDR3 coding sequence is TGTGCCAGCAGTTACTCAGGAGGGCGGCCCTCAGATACGCAGTATTTT.

There are many counts of this clone. The genes are TRBV18 and TRBJ2-1; 7 bases map to TRBD2. Looked up from germline, CDR1 is KGHSH and CDR2 is LQKENI. Trimming took 3 bases from V and 4 from J; bases not matched to a gene: 3. The CDR3 consists of 14 residues. The CDR3 spells CASSPGGSYNEQFF. CDR3 sequence (DNA): TGTGCCAGCTCACCCGGCGGGAGTTACAATGAGCAGTTCTTC.

This clone was counted many times. The chain employs TRBV11-1 and TRBJ2-6; D gene uncertain. The CDR3 length is 15 residues. The germline V and J ends were trimmed by 5 bases and 1 base, with 9 bases remaining between them. Germline CDR1 SGHAT, CDR2 FQDESV (reference sequence). The CDR3 reads CASSLYLSGANVLTF. The CDR3 bases are TGTGCCAGCAGCCTATACCTTTCTGGGGCCAACGTCCTGACTTTC.

Ten or more counts support this clone. The rearrangement links TRBV6-4 to TRBJ2-1; D perhaps matches TRBD2 (5 bases). The germline gives CDR1 MRHNA, CDR2 SNTAGT. The CDR3 totals 12 residues. V was trimmed by 5 bases and J by 7 bases, leaving 9 bases between them. DNA for the CDR3: TGTGCCAGCAGTTCCGGGGTAAATGAGCAGTTCTTC. Translating gives CASSSGVNEQFF.

This chain connects TRBV28 to TRBJ2-5, with D hard to call. The CDR3 sequence is 13 residues long. V gave up 3 bases and J gave up 2 bases, with 7 bases separating them. CDR1 and CDR2 from the germline V gene are MDHEN and SYDVKM. The CDR3 spells CASSLTWQETQYF. The CDR3 region has the DNA TGTGCCAGCAGTTTGACTTGGCAAGAGACCCAGTACTTC.

Many counts were recorded for this clone. The gene calls are TRBV7-7 and TRBJ2-3; the D gene is possibly TRBD2 (5 bases). The V and J ends lost 4 bases and 4 bases respectively, with 15 bases between them. Per germline, CDR1 SSHAT and CDR2 FNYEAQ (reference sequence). The CDR3 totals 15 residues. In nucleotides, the CDR3 is TGTGCCAGCAGCTCCGCAGAGGAGGACCCAGATACGCAGTATTTT. This encodes CASSSAEEDPDTQYF.

This clone was seen repeatedly, ten times or more. The chain is built from TRBV7-9 and TRBJ2-1; D is ambiguous. From germline, CDR1 is SEHNR and CDR2 FQNEAQ (reference sequence). CDR3 length equals 11 residues. V lost 3 bases, J lost 15 bases, and 12 bases lay in between. CDR3 amino acids: CASSFLGPRFF. CDR3 DNA sequence: TGTGCCAGCAGCTTCTTGGGCCCTCGGTTCTTC.